This T cell receptor beta chain appears in the sequencing data of a study of response to subunit inactivated influenza vaccine. General observations from the study: It was suggested by the authors that few new T cells are recruited by each seasonal influenza vaccination.

One entry per CDR3 protein results from TCRdb running MiXCR on the RT-PCR reads. In the table there are 500,000 to 550,000 distinct CDR3 sequences, approximately 7.6% of which are singletons. From germline, CDR1 is SNHLY and CDR2 FYNNEI. The CDR3 is made up of 14 amino acids. The V gene end was trimmed by 5 bases and the J gene end by 2 bases; junction bases not matched to a gene: 5. The table lists this clonotype with many counts. Its antigen is unidentified. Sequences were derived from PBMCs from blood, sampled about 23 months after vaccination. This TCR was recovered from a man between 45 and 75 years old who received an inactivated influenza vaccine. The rearrangement joins TRBV2 to TRBJ1-2; TRBD1 agrees at 7 bases. The CDR3: CASSRTGDNYGYTF. CDR3 nucleotides: TGTGCCAGCAGTAGAACAGGGGACAACTATGGCTACACCTTC. Together with reference TRBV2 and TRBJ1-2, the CDR3 gives the full variable domain: EPEVTQTPSHQVTQMGQEVILRCVPISNHLYFYWYRQILGQKVEFLVSFYNNEISEKSEIFDDQFSVERPDGSNFTLKIRSTKLEDSAMYFCASSRTGDNYGYTFGSGTRLTVV.